This entry lists 14 T cell receptor beta chains sequenced from one sample in a study of blood T cell repertoires in COVID-19. Only in-frame clones appear in the TCRdb table, and some are missing; sequencing was by immunoSEQ multiplex PCR. Of roughly 200,000 clones listed, 65% to 90% are singletons. Sequences were obtained from PBMCs or T cells enriched from blood (not recorded which). The receptors here all came from a man aged 40-50 years who had recovered from COVID-19.

The CDR3 spells CASSDDSMTEAFF. The CDR3 DNA sequence: TGTGCCAGCAGCGATGACAGTATGACTGAAGCTTTCTTT. J is TRBJ1-1 and V is TRBV7-8, with D possibly TRBD1 on 5 matching bases. Trimming removed 5 bases at V and 5 bases at J, with 12 bases between. The germline V gene encodes CDR1 SGHVS and CDR2 FQNEAQ. The CDR3 has 13 residues. The whole variable domain, remainder taken from reference TRBV7-8 and TRBJ1-1, is GAGVSQSPRYKVAKRGQDVALRCDPISGHVSLFWYQQALGQGPEFLTYFQNEAQLDKSGLPSDRFFAERPEGSVSTLKIQRTQQEDSAVYLCASSDDSMTEAFFGQGTRLTVV.

The J gene is TRBJ2-1, the V gene TRBV4-3; TRBD2 matches 9 bases. V dropped 0 bases and J dropped 8; count of bases not matched to a gene: 14. The germline V gene has CDR1 LGHNA and CDR2 YSLEER. This CDR3 contains 18 residues. This CDR3 is CASSQDPPGGRAMHEQFF. The DNA of the CDR3 is TGCGCCAGCAGCCAAGACCCCCCCGGCGGGAGGGCCATGCATGAGCAGTTCTTC.

The rearrangement links TRBV6-1 to TRBJ1-1; D possibly corresponds to TRBD1 (6 bases). CDR1 MNHNS and CDR2 SASEGT come from the germline V gene. V was trimmed by 3 bases and J by 3 bases, leaving 14 bases between them. This CDR3 has 15 amino acids. CDR3 nucleotides: TGTGCCAGCAGTGAGGCACAGGGCAGGTACACTGAAGCTTTCTTT. It is translated as CASSEAQGRYTEAFF.

The CDR3 bases are TGCGCCAGCAGCTTGTACGGACTAAATGAAAAACTGTTTTTT. This sequence encodes CASSLYGLNEKLFF. The chain has TRBV5-1 and TRBJ1-4, with D unclear. The CDR3 contains 14 residues. V was cut by 1 base and J by 5 bases, with 9 bases left in between. CDR1 is SGHRS, CDR2 YFSETQ, per germline.

The CDR3 DNA reads as TGTGCCAGCAGTTCTCTAGCGTCTGGGGCCAACGTCCTGACTTTC. This gives the protein CASSSLASGANVLTF. The chain couples TRBV28 to TRBJ2-6; D is possibly TRBD2 (6 bases). Trimming shortened V by 4 bases and J by 1 base, and 8 bases separated the two germline ends. The germline V gene has CDR1 MDHEN and CDR2 SYDVKM. The CDR3 length is 15 residues.

V is TRBV6-4 and J is TRBJ1-4; D remains ambiguous. V lost 0 bases and J 10 bases, leaving 6 bases between the germline ends. This CDR3 is 12 amino acids long. Germline V gene data show CDR1 as MRHNA and CDR2 as SNTAGT. CDR3: CASSDSGGKLFF. The CDR3 coding sequence is TGTGCCAGCAGTGACTCGGGAGGAAAACTGTTTTTT.

The chain uses TRBV2 and TRBJ2-2, with a tentative D call TRBD1 (6 bases). Trimming removed 6 bases from V and 2 bases from J, with 13 bases in between. Germline CDR1 is SNHLY and CDR2 is FYNNEI. The CDR3 runs 15 residues. The CDR3: CASRPDRRNTGELFF. CDR3 sequence (DNA): TGTGCCAGCAGGCCAGACAGGCGCAACACCGGGGAGCTGTTTTTT.

The rearrangement links TRBV7-2 to TRBJ1-5; 9 nucleotides match TRBD1. V trimming: 1 base; J trimming: 2 bases; junction bases outside the gene matches: 3. This CDR3 spans 16 amino acids. CDR1 is SGHTA and CDR2 is FQGNSA in the germline V gene. The CDR3 bases are TGTGCCAGCAGCTTAGTCCGGACAGGGGGCAATCAGCCCCAGCATTTT. This translates into CASSLVRTGGNQPQHF.

J is TRBJ1-2 and V is TRBV6-5; D call uncertain. Germline assignment: CDR1 MNHEY and CDR2 SVGAGI. This CDR3 comprises 13 residues. Trimming removed 0 bases from V and 4 bases from J, with 6 bases in between. The CDR3 region is CASSYSPGYGYTF. The CDR3 coding sequence is TGTGCCAGCAGTTACTCCCCCGGCTATGGCTACACCTTC.

J is TRBJ2-7 and V is TRBV25-1; 8 bases are shared with TRBD2. The J segment lost 4 bases and the V segment lost 4 bases, leaving 12 bases of the junction unmatched. The CDR3 extends over 16 amino acids. Germline CDR1 and CDR2: MGHDK and SYGVNS. The CDR3: CASSGSVGAGDYEQYF. CDR3 sequence (DNA): TGTGCCAGCAGTGGAAGTGTGGGAGCGGGAGATTACGAGCAGTACTTC.

The chain couples TRBV6-2 or TRBV6-3 to TRBJ1-1; a possible D gene is TRBD1 (6 bases). This CDR3 has 16 residues. Deletions cut 5 bases from V and 2 bases from J, with 18 bases between. The germline V gene has CDR1 MNHEY and CDR2 SVGEGT. CDR3 nucleotides: TGTGCCAGCAGTCCAAACCTAGGACAGTTTAACACTGAAGCTTTCTTT. Translating it yields CASSPNLGQFNTEAFF.

V and J are TRBV4-3 and TRBJ1-2; a possible D gene is TRBD1 (5 bases). V was pared by 0 bases and J by 10 bases, with 12 bases between. This CDR3 spans 13 amino acids. Per germline, CDR1 LGHNA and CDR2 YSLEER. CDR3 nucleotide sequence: TGCGCCAGCAGCCAAGATTCAGGGCTGGTCTACACCTTC. Translation: CASSQDSGLVYTF.

This clone was observed a few times. The chain combines TRBV7-9 with TRBJ2-3; 8 bases line up with TRBD2. Germline lookup yields CDR1 SEHNR and CDR2 FQNEAQ (reference sequence). V dropped 3 bases and J dropped 1; count of bases not matched to a gene: 3. The CDR3 is made up of 15 amino acids. The CDR3 reads CASSFLAGRTDTQYF. CDR3 DNA: TGTGCCAGCAGCTTTCTAGCGGGCCGCACAGATACGCAGTATTTT.

The chain recombines TRBV6-2 or TRBV6-3 with TRBJ1-1; D is unclear. Germline CDR1 reads MNHEY; CDR2 reads SVGEGT. With 5 bases removed from V and 7 bases from J, the gap between germline ends came to 11 bases. The CDR3 contains 12 residues. The CDR3 protein is CASSRLEGEAFF. CDR3 DNA: TGTGCCAGCAGTAGACTGGAGGGTGAAGCTTTCTTT.